One and the same sample provided the 10 T cell receptor beta chains below, sequenced in a study of blood T cells in healthy people across ages. Primers used in a second PCR of roughly 6 to 11 cycles were a sample-barcoded 5' primer and a J-beta primer mix. TCRdb reanalysed the 5' RACE reads using MiXCR and keeps one entry per CDR3 protein. The sample yields about 560,000 distinct CDR3 sequences, 27% seen once. A further study also used this sample, focusing on T cells of mothers and their children.

The specimen sequenced was blood. Source of these receptors: a boy aged 2 to 9 in good health.

The chain joins TRBV20-1 to TRBJ1-2; D gene unclear. Between the trimmed V and J ends, which lost 1 base and 5 bases, there was a span of 11 bases. This CDR3 is 13 amino acids long. Germline V gives CDR1 DFQATT, CDR2 SNEGSKA (reference sequence). The CDR3 nucleotides read TGCAGTGCTAGAGCCGGCAGCGAGTATGGCTACACCTTC. Amino acid sequence: CSARAGSEYGYTF.

This chain connects TRBV29-1 to TRBJ1-2; no clear D. This CDR3 region has 12 residues. Trimming took off 1 base at V and 4 bases at J, with 7 bases between the two ends. Germline V gene sequence: CDR1 SQVTM, CDR2 ANQGSEA. CDR3 sequence (DNA): TGCAGCGTTGAAGGCAGTACCTATGGCTACACCTTC. Its protein product is CSVEGSTYGYTF.

This clonotype was seen a few times. The chain is built from TRBV5-6 and TRBJ1-2, with 7 bases identical to TRBD1. Per germline, CDR1 SGHDT and CDR2 YYEEEE. The CDR3 is 14 residues long. V trimming: 5 bases; J trimming: 6 bases; junction bases outside the gene matches: 10. The chain's CDR3 is CASSFFQGVNGYTF. CDR3 nucleotides: TGTGCCAGCAGTTTTTTTCAGGGGGTCAATGGCTACACCTTC.

This clonotype showed up just a few times. The chain is built from TRBV3-1 and TRBJ1-2, with TRBD1 matching over 7 bases. V lost 4 bases and J lost 5; bases outside the gene matches: 10. Germline V gene data show CDR1 as LGHDT and CDR2 as YNNKEL (reference sequence). The CDR3 consists of 15 residues. CDR3 coding DNA: TGTGCCAGCAGCCCATCCGGGACAGTCCCGTATGGCTACACCTTC. Translating gives CASSPSGTVPYGYTF.

This clonotype has more than one count but fewer than ten. An end of the junction does not agree with germline; a read error may underlie this. The J gene is TRBJ2-5, the V gene TRBV7-6; 10 positions agree with TRBD1. Germline V gives CDR1 SGHVS, CDR2 FNYEAQ. This CDR3 comprises 16 residues. The CDR3 is CASSLIGTGAQETRYF. The CDR3 nucleotides are TGTGCCAGCAGCTTAATCGGGACAGGGGCTCAAGAGACCCGGTACTTC.

There are many counts of this clonotype. The chain joins TRBV18 to TRBJ2-1; 9 bases line up with TRBD2. The germline CDR1 and CDR2 sequences are KGHSH and LQKENI. This CDR3 comprises 16 residues. Germline trimming cut 3 bases from V and 3 bases from J; bases unmatched to any gene: 6. CDR3 loop: CASSPVRLADYNEQFF. CDR3 coding DNA: TGTGCCAGCTCACCGGTTCGACTAGCGGACTACAATGAGCAGTTCTTC.

This clonotype was seen a few times. The rearrangement uses TRBV30 and TRBJ2-1; D not certain. The CDR3 totals 15 residues. Between the trimmed V and J ends, which lost 0 bases and 8 bases, there was a span of 17 bases. CDR1 is GTSNPN and CDR2 is SVGIG in the germline V gene (reference sequence). The CDR3 is CAWSVGPHPVHEQFF. In nucleotides, the CDR3 is TGTGCCTGGAGTGTAGGGCCACACCCGGTCCATGAGCAGTTCTTC.

This clonotype showed up just a few times. This chain links TRBV9 with TRBJ1-3; weak D call: TRBD1 (6 bases). CDR3 length: 15 amino acids. Germline CDR1 is SGDLS and CDR2 is YYNGEE. With 0 bases removed from V and 2 bases from J, the gap between germline ends came to 9 bases. CDR3 DNA sequence: TGTGCCAGCAGCGTAGGGCAGGGGACTGGAAACACCATATATTTT. Protein: CASSVGQGTGNTIYF.

The V call is TRBV6-5, the J call TRBJ2-1, with 10 bases aligning to TRBD2. CDR3 length: 15 amino acids. Germline assignment: CDR1 MNHEY and CDR2 SVGAGI. Trimming at V came to 4 bases and at J to 2 bases, leaving 2 bases not matched to a gene. The CDR3 loop reads CASSFTSGAYNEQFF. CDR3 sequence (DNA): TGTGCCAGCAGTTTCACTAGCGGGGCCTACAATGAGCAGTTCTTC.

The J gene is TRBJ1-1, the V gene TRBV5-1; tentatively, D is TRBD1 (5 bases). V lost 4 bases to trimming and J lost 4 bases, with 14 bases between them. CDR3 size: 14 residues. In germline, CDR1 is SGHRS, CDR2 YFSETQ. CDR3 nucleotide sequence: TGCGCCAGCAGCCTCAGGGCGGGTGGCACTGAAGCTTTCTTT. Translated: CASSLRAGGTEAFF.